The 16 T cell receptor beta chains reported below all come from one sample, sequenced in a study of regulatory T cells in long-lasting Graves disease. To make TCR beta libraries, researchers used iRepertoire HTBI primers and Arm-PCR of CDR3 regions. MiXCR, run by TCRdb on the multiplex PCR reads, gives a single entry per CDR3 protein. There are about 470,000 distinct CDR3 sequences in the sample; roughly 21% occur only once, and roughly 6.9% lies in the top ten. Time point in this sample: persistent/refractory GD, antithyroid drugs over 5 years with positive TRAb. From RNA extracted from PBMCs, the TCR library was made. Sequencing used peripheral blood mononuclear cells (PBMCs), obtained when the disease was refractory, from a patient treated with antithyroid drugs. These receptors all come from a female donor with Graves disease.

CDR3 residues: CSARAGEQETQYF. The CDR3 DNA follows: TGCAGTGCTAGAGCTGGCGAACAAGAGACCCAGTACTTC. The chain joins TRBV20-1 to TRBJ2-5, with unresolved D. This CDR3 region has 13 residues. CDR1 and CDR2 from the germline V gene are DFQATT and SNEGSKA (reference sequence). Trimming stripped 1 base from V and 2 bases from J, with 8 bases between.

Many counts were recorded for this clonotype. The genes are TRBV11-2 and TRBJ2-7; 7 positions agree with TRBD2. The V and J ends lost 2 bases and 5 bases, in that order; junction bases with no gene match: 6. The CDR3 covers 14 residues. CDR1 SGHAT and CDR2 FQNNGV come from the germline V gene. CDR3 loop: CASSLSGDSHEQYF. CDR3 bases: TGTGCCAGCAGCTTAAGCGGGGATAGCCACGAGCAGTACTTC.

This clonotype appeared many times. The rearrangement joins TRBV20-1 to TRBJ1-4; unclear D gene. Between the trimmed V and J ends, which lost 1 base and 7 bases, there was a span of 7 bases. Germline V gene data show CDR1 as DFQATT and CDR2 as SNEGSKA (reference sequence). The CDR3 length is 12 residues. As DNA, the CDR3 is TGCAGTGCTAGAGTCTTCAGTGAAAAACTGTTTTTT. It encodes CSARVFSEKLFF.

There are many counts of this clonotype. V and J are TRBV6-2 or TRBV6-3 and TRBJ2-7, with TRBD2 matching 9 bases. Germline V gene data show CDR1 as MNHEY and CDR2 as SVGEGT. There are 15 residues in the CDR3. V lost 3 bases and J lost 3; bases outside the gene matches: 6. The CDR3 loop reads CASSYLLTSGYEQYF. The DNA of the CDR3 is TGTGCCAGCAGTTATCTTTTGACTAGCGGCTACGAGCAGTACTTC.

At least ten counts were recorded for this clonotype. This rearrangement joins TRBV15 to TRBJ2-7; 10 nucleotides align to TRBD1. Germline CDR1 LNHNV, CDR2 YYDKDF (reference sequence). V lost 1 base to trimming and J lost 3 bases; unmatched junction nucleotides: 6. The length of the CDR3 is 16 residues. CDR3: CATSRGIGDRGYEQYF. CDR3 DNA sequence: TGTGCCACCAGCAGAGGAATAGGGGACAGGGGCTACGAGCAGTACTTC.

For this clonotype: This may come from a read error, since a much larger clone is one base off. The CDR3 nucleotides are TGTGCCACCTGCCCCCTCTTAGGCTACACCTTC. Translation gives CATCPLLGYTF. The rearrangement links TRBV28 to TRBJ1-2; the D is unclear. Germline V gives CDR1 MDHEN, CDR2 SYDVKM. Trimming took 10 bases from V and 8 from J, leaving 14 bases between them. The length of the CDR3 is 11 residues.

This clonotype was observed a handful of times. The rearrangement links TRBV6-5 to TRBJ1-6; 11 bases are a match to TRBD1. CDR3 length: 17 residues. V lost 4 bases to trimming and J lost 10 bases; unmatched junction nucleotides: 12. Germline V gives CDR1 MNHEY, CDR2 SVGAGI. CDR3 loop: CASSSNRLGQGGSPLHF. The CDR3 nucleotides read TGTGCCAGCAGTTCGAATCGCCTGGGACAGGGGGGATCACCCCTCCACTTT.

The J gene is TRBJ2-7, the V gene TRBV29-1; 7 positions agree with TRBD2. Germline assignment: CDR1 SQVTM and CDR2 ANQGSEA. The CDR3 contains 15 residues. V trimming: 5 bases; J trimming: 0 bases; junction bases outside the gene matches: 10. The chain's CDR3 is CSVLFSGKVSYEQYF. CDR3 bases: TGCAGCGTTCTTTTCAGCGGGAAGGTCTCCTACGAGCAGTACTTC.

As DNA, the CDR3 is TGCGCCAGCAGAGAGGGGACAGGCTCCCCCTACGAGCAGTACTTC. Residues: CASREGTGSPYEQYF. V and J are TRBV5-1 and TRBJ2-7, with 8 nucleotides matching TRBD1. Germline CDR1 SGHRS, CDR2 YFSETQ. The CDR3 has 15 amino acids. V shed 5 bases and J 2 bases; nucleotides not matched to a gene: 9. Full variable domain (remainder filled in from reference TRBV5-1 and TRBJ2-7): KAGVTQTPRYLIKTRGQQVTLSCSPISGHRSVSWYQQTPGQGLQFLFEYFSETQRNKGNFPGRFSGRQFSNSRSEMNVSTLELGDSALYLCASREGTGSPYEQYFGPGTRLTVT.

The V and J genes are TRBV6-1 and TRBJ2-1, with D unclear. Germline V gives CDR1 MNHNS, CDR2 SASEGT. The CDR3 has 16 residues. Trimming cost V 6 bases and J 5 bases, with 20 bases left between them. CDR3 nucleotide sequence: TGTGCCAGCAGCAATTCCCAAATTATACTCAACAATGAGCAGTTCTTC. Translated: CASSNSQIILNNEQFF.

The chain uses TRBV5-1 and TRBJ1-2; unclear D gene. This CDR3 has 14 amino acids. With 3 bases removed from V and 5 bases from J, the gap between germline ends came to 14 bases. Germline V lookup: CDR1 SGHRS, CDR2 YFSETQ. This CDR3 reads CASSSSGASYGYTF. As DNA, the CDR3 is TGCGCCAGCAGCTCGTCCGGTGCATCGTATGGCTACACCTTC.

The chain recombines TRBV5-1 with TRBJ2-5; D not certain. Germline assignment: CDR1 SGHRS and CDR2 YFSETQ. The CDR3 runs 14 residues. V was clipped by 3 bases and J by 1 base, with 10 bases between them. CDR3 loop: CASSSMAGQETQYF. As DNA, the CDR3 is TGCGCCAGCAGCTCTATGGCAGGCCAAGAGACCCAGTACTTC.

This CDR3 reads CSARDLRVGSYEQYF. The CDR3 nucleotides are TGCAGTGCTAGAGATCTGAGGGTTGGATCCTACGAGCAGTACTTC. V usage is TRBV20-1 and J usage is TRBJ2-7, with D possibly matching TRBD2 (5 bases). CDR3 length: 15 residues. Germline V gene data show CDR1 as DFQATT and CDR2 as SNEGSKA (reference sequence). V lost 0 bases, J lost 1 base, and 13 bases lay in between.

This clonotype has a count of ten or more. This rearrangement joins TRBV29-1 to TRBJ1-2; the match to TRBD1 covers 9 bases. The CDR3 consists of 16 residues. The germline V gene has CDR1 SQVTM and CDR2 ANQGSEA. With 5 bases clipped from V and 3 bases from J, the junction kept 13 bases outside the gene matches. CDR3 DNA: TGCAGCGTTTTACAGGGGGCAAACCGGTACCACTATGGCTACACCTTC. This encodes CSVLQGANRYHYGYTF.

This clonotype was recorded at least ten times. This chain connects TRBV28 to TRBJ2-5; 9 positions match TRBD2. The CDR3 spans 14 residues. Trimming removed 8 bases from V and 1 base from J; junction bases left unmatched: 5. The germline gives CDR1 MDHEN, CDR2 SYDVKM. In DNA, the CDR3 is TGTGCCAGCTCGCCTAGCGGGACCCAAGAGACCCAGTACTTC. Amino acid sequence: CASSPSGTQETQYF.

As regards this clonotype: A much larger clonotype is one base distant, so this may be a read error. The rearrangement links TRBV2 to TRBJ2-7; D is unresolved. Germline V lookup: CDR1 SNHLY, CDR2 FYNNEI. The CDR3 consists of 11 residues. V lost 4 bases and J lost 10, with 11 bases in between. The CDR3 spells CASSVEGAQYF. CDR3 DNA: TGTGCCAGCAGTGTAGAAGGAGCACAGTACTTC.